The 2 T cell receptor beta chains in this list originate from one sample, sequenced in a study of blood T cells in healthy people across ages. A second PCR of about 7 to 12 cycles used a sample-barcoded 5' primer and a J-beta primer mix. TCRdb analysed the 5' RACE reads with MiXCR anew, one entry per CDR3 protein. The sample includes hundreds of thousands of distinct CDR3 sequences, approximately 53% of them seen just once. The specimen was blood. These TCRs come from a man aged 40-55 years in good health.

As concerns this clonotype: One junction end does not reproduce the germline sequence, and a read error may be involved. The rearrangement joins TRBV25-1 to TRBJ2-5, with TRBD1 matching over 7 bases. The CDR3 totals 16 residues. The germline V gene encodes CDR1 MGHDK and CDR2 SYGVNS. This CDR3 is CARSSWDSLLEETQYF. The CDR3, as DNA: TGTGCCCGCAGTTCATGGGACAGCTTATTGGAAGAGACCCAGTACTTC.

The chain joins TRBV6-5 to TRBJ1-1, with D tentatively TRBD1 (6 bases). Germline CDR1 MNHEY, CDR2 SVGAGI. V lost 2 bases, J lost 0 bases, and 10 bases lay in between. The CDR3 runs 15 residues. This CDR3 is CASSYRDNLNTEAFF. The CDR3 region has the DNA TGTGCCAGCAGTTACAGGGACAACTTGAACACTGAAGCTTTCTTT.